Below are 32 T cell receptor beta chains sequenced from a single sample in a study of OX40 agonist ivuxolimab in advanced cancers. Data came from immunoSEQ multiplex PCR; TCRdb stores just in-frame clones and leaves some out. Among tens of thousands of clones, about 93% were seen once, and the ten largest hold 0.32%. The starting material was CD4+ or CD8+ T cells sorted from blood, obtained in a trial of the OX40 agonist ivuxolimab. The receptors were sampled from an adult with an advanced solid tumor such as melanoma, head and neck, liver or kidney cancer.

This chain connects TRBV19 to TRBJ1-2; D is unclear. Germline V gene lookup returns CDR1 LNHDA and CDR2 SQIVND (reference sequence). This CDR3 region has 13 residues. V shed 5 bases and J shed 1 base, with 8 bases lying between them. The CDR3 coding sequence is TGTGCCAGTAGTCCCAAGGGTAACTATGGCTACACCTTC. It yields the protein CASSPKGNYGYTF.

V usage is TRBV2 and J usage is TRBJ2-7; TRBD2 matches at 9 bases. The CDR3 is 14 residues long. Germline V gives CDR1 SNHLY, CDR2 FYNNEI. The junction had 4 bases not matched to a gene; V was cut back by 4 bases and J by 3 bases. CDR3 region: CASSAGTSFYEQYF. In DNA, the CDR3 is TGTGCCAGCAGTGCCGGGACTAGCTTCTACGAGCAGTACTTC.

Note on this clone: The sample has other DNA sequences that encode this CDR3 too. The genes are TRBV28 and TRBJ1-2; D is ambiguous. V lost 3 bases and J lost 3, with 5 bases in between. The CDR3 length is 12 residues. Germline values: CDR1 MDHEN, CDR2 SYDVKM. CDR3 loop: CASSFSDYGYTF. The CDR3 coding sequence is TGTGCCAGCAGTTTTAGCGACTATGGCTACACCTTC.

The chain couples TRBV28 to TRBJ1-3; no clear D. V was shortened by 3 bases and J by 2 bases, with 8 bases between the two germline ends. CDR3 length: 14 amino acids. CDR1 and CDR2 from the germline V gene are MDHEN and SYDVKM. The CDR3 bases are TGTGCCAGCAGTTTCTTAAGAACTGGAAACACCATATATTTT. This encodes CASSFLRTGNTIYF.

J is TRBJ1-1 and V is TRBV28; a possible D gene is TRBD1 (5 bases). The CDR3 length is 15 residues. CDR1 MDHEN and CDR2 SYDVKM come from the germline V gene. The V end was cut by 3 bases, the J end by 5 bases, with 16 bases between. The CDR3 DNA reads as TGTGCCAGCAGTTTGGGGCTAGGGGTAGGGACTGAAGCTTTCTTT. Its protein product is CASSLGLGVGTEAFF.

This sequence joins TRBV5-1 and TRBJ1-1; no clear D. Per the germline V gene, CDR1 is SGHRS and CDR2 is YFSETQ. The germline V and J ends were trimmed by 4 bases and 0 bases, with 1 base remaining between them. This CDR3 contains 11 residues. In DNA form, the CDR3 reads TGCGCCAGCAGCGTGAACACTGAAGCTTTCTTT. Protein product: CASSVNTEAFF.

The CDR3 DNA reads TGTGCCAGCAGCTTGAACAGACAAGAGACCCAGTACTTC. Translating it yields CASSLNRQETQYF. The V call is TRBV7-2, the J call TRBJ2-5; no clear D. The CDR3 has 13 residues. CDR1 and CDR2 from the germline V gene are SGHTA and FQGNSA. Trimming took 3 bases from V and 2 from J, leaving 7 bases between them.

The chain couples TRBV7-6 to TRBJ1-1; a possible D gene is TRBD1 (5 bases). V was shortened by 5 bases and J by 7 bases, with 14 bases between the two germline ends. The length of the CDR3 is 13 residues. Germline assignment: CDR1 SGHVS and CDR2 FNYEAQ. CDR3 coding DNA: TGTGCCAGCAGCCCAGGGTTGGGCAGTGAAGCTTTCTTT. This codes for CASSPGLGSEAFF.

This clone was seen once. CDR3 protein: CASSQMGAMDSPLHF. The CDR3 bases are TGTGCCAGCAGCCAGATGGGGGCAATGGATTCACCCCTCCACTTT. This chain uses TRBV4-2 with TRBJ1-6; TRBD1 might be the D (6 bases). Trimming removed 3 bases at V and 8 bases at J, with 14 bases between. The CDR3 has 15 residues. Germline V gene sequence: CDR1 LGHNA, CDR2 YNFKEQ.

The chain links TRBV6-4 to TRBJ2-7, with D unclear. Germline V gives CDR1 MRHNA, CDR2 SNTAGT. The germline V and J ends were trimmed by 5 bases and 3 bases, with 8 bases remaining between them. This CDR3 has 12 residues. This CDR3 reads CASSMKDYEQYF. In nucleotides, the CDR3 is TGTGCCAGCAGTATGAAGGACTACGAGCAGTACTTC.

The V gene is TRBV19, the J gene TRBJ2-7, with D possibly TRBD2 on 6 matching bases. Germline CDR1 reads LNHDA; CDR2 reads SQIVND (reference sequence). The CDR3 consists of 13 residues. V lost 1 base, J lost 7 bases, and 11 bases lay in between. The CDR3 nucleotides are TGTGCCAGTAGTATAGTATATGCGGGGGAGCAGTACTTC. Translated: CASSIVYAGEQYF.

Concerning this clone itself: The same CDR3 is also encoded by other DNA sequences in this sample. The chain combines TRBV7-2 with TRBJ1-3, with D unresolved. The V gene lost 3 bases and the J gene lost 1 base, with 4 bases spanning the gap. This CDR3 spans 13 amino acids. Germline CDR1 and CDR2: SGHTA and FQGNSA. CDR3 residues: CASSFRSGNTIYF. The CDR3 nucleotides are TGTGCCAGCAGCTTCAGGTCTGGAAACACCATATATTTT.

The chain uses TRBV5-1 and TRBJ1-5; D is perhaps TRBD1 (5 bases). Germline CDR1 reads SGHRS; CDR2 reads YFSETQ. The CDR3 totals 15 residues. The V end was cut by 4 bases, the J end by 2 bases, with 13 bases between. Here the CDR3 reads CASSRDGRGNQPQHF. CDR3 DNA: TGCGCCAGCAGCAGGGACGGACGGGGCAATCAGCCCCAGCATTTT.

This chain links TRBV10-2 with TRBJ2-2, with D tentatively TRBD1 (5 bases). The germline V gene has CDR1 WSHSY and CDR2 SAAADI. The V and J ends lost 2 bases and 7 bases respectively, with 5 bases between them. The CDR3 is 12 residues long. CDR3 in amino acids: CASSEQGGELFF. In DNA form, the CDR3 reads TGCGCCAGCAGTGAGCAGGGCGGGGAGCTGTTTTTT.

About this clone itself: Within the sample, other DNA sequences also encode this same CDR3. The chain is built from TRBV7-9 and TRBJ2-1, with TRBD1 identical over 7 bases. With 2 bases clipped from V and 16 bases from J, the junction kept 11 bases outside the gene matches. Germline V gives CDR1 SEHNR, CDR2 FQNEAQ (reference sequence). The CDR3 is 13 residues long. CDR3 residues: CASSLKVTGVQFF. CDR3 nucleotide sequence: TGTGCCAGCAGCTTAAAAGTTACAGGGGTTCAATTCTTC.

The V call is TRBV9, the J call TRBJ2-5, with D hard to call. V lost 3 bases, J lost 1 base, and 7 bases lay in between. The CDR3 totals 13 residues. Germline CDR1 SGDLS, CDR2 YYNGEE. This CDR3 is CASSGSTQETQYF. The DNA for the CDR3 is TGTGCCAGCAGCGGATCAACCCAAGAGACCCAGTACTTC.

The gene calls are TRBV6-4 and TRBJ1-1; 8 bases agree with TRBD1. Germline V gives CDR1 MRHNA, CDR2 SNTAGT. CDR3 length: 15 amino acids. V lost 2 bases and J lost 1; bases outside the gene matches: 3. The CDR3 here is CASSDEDRENTEAFF. The CDR3 DNA sequence: TGTGCCAGCAGTGACGAGGACAGGGAGAACACTGAAGCTTTCTTT.

The chain combines TRBV7-2 with TRBJ2-3; 7 nucleotides match TRBD1. This CDR3 is built from 14 residues. The ends lost 4 bases at V and 2 bases at J; junction bases unmatched: 3. CDR1 and CDR2 from the germline V gene are SGHTA and FQGNSA. CDR3 amino acids: CASSSGQFTDTQYF. The CDR3 nucleotides read TGTGCCAGCAGCTCGGGACAGTTCACAGATACGCAGTATTTT.

V is TRBV29-1 and J is TRBJ1-5; D not certain. Germline assignment: CDR1 SQVTM and CDR2 ANQGSEA. The V and J ends lost 7 bases and 0 bases respectively, with 25 bases between them. The CDR3 has 18 amino acids. The CDR3 sequence: CSARGASLPNYSNQPQHF. The DNA for the CDR3 is TGCAGCGCGAGAGGCGCTTCACTTCCGAATTATAGCAATCAGCCCCAGCATTTT.

The chain has TRBV18 and TRBJ1-2; 12 positions match TRBD1. The J segment lost 5 bases and the V segment lost 1 base, leaving 8 bases of the junction unmatched. Germline lookup yields CDR1 KGHSH and CDR2 LQKENI. The CDR3 is 17 residues long. CDR3 DNA: TGTGCCAGCTCACCACTGTCATCGGGACAGGGGGCTTATGGCTACACCTTC. The encoded protein is CASSPLSSGQGAYGYTF.

There are a few counts of this clone. The CDR3 sequence is CAWSVRGAQHAFF. For the CDR3, the DNA is TGTGCCTGGAGTGTCCGGGGGGCGCAGCACGCTTTCTTT. The chain combines TRBV30 with TRBJ1-1, with TRBD1 as a possible D gene (6 bases). Trimming pared 0 bases from V and 11 bases from J, leaving 16 bases between. CDR3 length: 13 residues. Germline V gives CDR1 GTSNPN, CDR2 SVGIG (reference sequence).

The rearrangement uses TRBV9 and TRBJ2-2; D uncertain. V was shortened by 4 bases and J by 3 bases, with 13 bases between the two germline ends. From germline, CDR1 is SGDLS and CDR2 YYNGEE. This CDR3 spans 15 amino acids. The CDR3, as DNA: TGTGCCAGCAGCCCCAACACGGGTTACACCGGGGAGCTGTTTTTT. This codes for CASSPNTGYTGELFF.

Only a few counts were recorded for this clone. The rearrangement uses TRBV29-1 and TRBJ1-5; D is possibly TRBD1 (6 bases). Looked up from germline, CDR1 is SQVTM and CDR2 is ANQGSEA. Trimming pared 7 bases from V and 3 bases from J, leaving 10 bases between. The CDR3 has 12 amino acids. The CDR3 DNA is TGCAGCGCTGGACAGATCAATCAGCCCCAGCATTTT. The encoded protein is CSAGQINQPQHF.

The rearrangement joins TRBV5-1 to TRBJ2-2; D is unresolved. The germline V and J ends were trimmed by 1 base and 1 base, with 11 bases remaining between them. Germline V gives CDR1 SGHRS, CDR2 YFSETQ. The CDR3 has 16 residues. The CDR3 reads CASSLQSLGNTGELFF. The CDR3 DNA is TGCGCCAGCAGCTTGCAGAGCCTAGGGAACACCGGGGAGCTGTTTTTT.

The V gene is TRBV5-6, the J gene TRBJ2-4, with D maybe TRBD1 (5 bases). Trimming removed 2 bases from V and 2 bases from J, with 14 bases in between. The CDR3 runs to 16 residues. The germline gives CDR1 SGHDT, CDR2 YYEEEE. The CDR3 loop is CASSLRTQDTKNIQYF. The CDR3 DNA sequence: TGTGCCAGCAGCTTACGGACACAAGATACCAAAAACATTCAGTACTTC.

The chain uses TRBV28 and TRBJ1-5; D gene ambiguous. Trimming shortened V by 8 bases and J by 6 bases, and 14 bases separated the two germline ends. The CDR3 contains 13 residues. Germline-derived CDR1 and CDR2 are MDHEN and SYDVKM. The CDR3 here is CASCPGRSQPQHF. The CDR3 bases are TGTGCCAGCTGCCCCGGCAGGAGTCAGCCCCAGCATTTT.

This chain links TRBV5-5 with TRBJ1-3; D ambiguous. There are 14 residues in the CDR3. Trimming left V 6 bases short and J 0 bases short, with 10 bases between. In germline, CDR1 is SGHKS, CDR2 YYEKEE (reference sequence). The CDR3 DNA reads TGTGCCAGCAACAAAGGCAGCTCTGGAAACACCATATATTTT. Amino acids: CASNKGSSGNTIYF.

V is TRBV19 and J is TRBJ2-3, with D perhaps TRBD1 (5 bases). The CDR3 covers 14 residues. With 6 bases removed from V and 6 bases from J, the gap between germline ends came to 16 bases. CDR1 and CDR2 from the germline V gene are LNHDA and SQIVND (reference sequence). Written as DNA, the CDR3 is TGTGCCAGTAGGAATAGGGGTCAGGGTGATACGCAGTATTTT. As protein: CASRNRGQGDTQYF. Drawing the rest from reference TRBV19 and TRBJ2-3, the complete variable domain is DGGITQSPKYLFRKEGQNVTLSCEQNLNHDAMYWYRQDPGQGLRLIYYSQIVNDFQKGDIAEGYSVSREKKESFPLTVTSAQKNPTAFYLCASRNRGQGDTQYFGPGTRLTVL.

This chain connects TRBV7-3 to TRBJ1-1, with 10 positions matching TRBD1. The CDR3 consists of 16 residues. V trimming: 1 base; J trimming: 4 bases; junction bases outside the gene matches: 6. Germline CDR1 is SGHTA and CDR2 is FQGTGA. The CDR3 nucleotides are TGTGCCAGCAGCTTAATTGGGGGACAGGGGAGCACTGAAGCTTTCTTT. It yields the protein CASSLIGGQGSTEAFF.

The J gene is TRBJ1-2, the V gene TRBV29-1, with TRBD1 as a possible D gene (6 bases). Trimming removed 5 bases at V and 2 bases at J, with 12 bases between. Germline-derived CDR1 and CDR2 are SQVTM and ANQGSEA. The CDR3 extends over 13 amino acids. Here the CDR3 reads CSVPGQINYGYTF. DNA for the CDR3: TGCAGCGTTCCCGGACAGATCAACTATGGCTACACCTTC.

The chain couples TRBV11-1 to TRBJ1-2; D is possibly TRBD1 (6 bases). V was clipped by 5 bases and J by 8 bases, with 9 bases between them. Germline V lookup: CDR1 SGHAT, CDR2 FQDESV (reference sequence). This CDR3 region has 11 residues. CDR3: CASSPGAGYTF. CDR3 coding DNA: TGTGCCAGCAGCCCGGGGGCCGGCTACACCTTC.

This clone was picked up one time. The chain joins TRBV28 to TRBJ2-7; 12 positions match TRBD2. The CDR3 loop spans 16 amino acids. The germline V gene encodes CDR1 MDHEN and CDR2 SYDVKM. The J segment lost 1 base and the V segment lost 5 bases, leaving 6 bases of the junction unmatched. For the CDR3, the DNA is TGTGCCAGCAGTCCCCCCGGGACTAGCGGGTCCTACGAGCAGTACTTC. It codes for CASSPPGTSGSYEQYF.